The rows below give T cell receptor beta chains drawn from one sample of a study of blood T cell repertoires in COVID-19. The protocol was immunoSEQ multiplex PCR, while the TCRdb copy is restricted to in-frame clones and leaves out a portion. The table includes 65,000 to 90,000 clones, 75% to 95% detected once. Source material: peripheral blood. The receptors derive from a human donor in a cohort sampled during active COVID-19. Each CDR3 is given with its conserved first and last residue. The order of the fields is J gene, D gene, V gene, clone size, CDR3 protein, CDR3 DNA. The D gene is left open where the match is weak. Expanded clones are given a class, and other clones once, few, many or no size at all.

>TRBJ2-7|TRBD1|TRBV5-1|-
CASSPARDRVNEQYF
TGCGCCAGCAGCCCTGCCCGCGACAGGGTCAACGAGCAGTACTTC
>TRBJ2-1|-|TRBV18|once
CASSPVPSSNEQFF
TGTGCCAGCTCACCGGTCCCTAGCAGTAATGAGCAGTTCTTC
>TRBJ2-1|TRBD1|TRBV12-5|many
CASTLGTGGSNEQFF
TGTGCTAGCACCCTTGGGACAGGGGGTAGCAATGAGCAGTTCTTC
>TRBJ2-1|TRBD1|TRBV6-2/TRBV6-3|-
CASSPRDRVNEQFF
TGTGCCAGCAGTCCCCGGGACAGAGTTAATGAGCAGTTCTTC
>TRBJ1-5|-|TRBV5-1|-
CASSLDGRGDQPQHF
TGCGCCAGCAGCTTGGACGGACGGGGGGATCAGCCCCAGCATTTT
>TRBJ2-5|-|TRBV9|-
CASSVATTTGETQYF
TGTGCCAGCAGCGTAGCTACGACTACGGGGGAGACCCAGTACTTC
>TRBJ1-2|-|TRBV11-2|-
CASGSNGRGYTF
TGTGCCAGCGGATCGAACGGGAGGGGCTACACCTTC
>TRBJ2-3|-|TRBV7-8|-
CASSLAQGSTDTQYF
TGTGCCAGCAGCTTAGCACAGGGCAGCACAGATACGCAGTATTTT
>TRBJ2-5|TRBD1|TRBV5-1|-
CASRNGGQGARETQYF
TGCGCCAGCAGAAATGGAGGACAGGGGGCTCGGGAGACCCAGTACTTC
>TRBJ2-7|-|TRBV12-2|-
CASRPLTRGGYEQYF
TGTGCAAGTCGCCCCCTCACGCGGGGAGGGTACGAGCAGTACTTC
>TRBJ1-1|-|TRBV5-4|-
CASSRLSNYHRGGTEAFF
TGTGCCAGCAGCCGATTAAGTAATTACCACCGGGGGGGGACTGAAGCTTTCTTT
>TRBJ2-3|-|TRBV9|-
CASSPDRGNTDTQYF
TGTGCCAGCAGCCCAGACAGAGGCAACACAGATACGCAGTATTTT
>TRBJ1-6|-|TRBV30|-
CAWSTYDGNKVPLHF
TGTGCCTGGAGCACATATGACGGGAACAAAGTGCCCCTCCACTTT
>TRBJ2-2|-|TRBV6-2/TRBV6-3|-
CASIPDYPNTGELFF
TGTGCCAGCATCCCCGACTACCCGAACACCGGGGAGCTGTTTTTT
>TRBJ1-1|TRBD1|TRBV19|-
CASSPDRGTEAFF
TGTGCCAGTAGTCCGGACAGGGGCACTGAAGCTTTCTTT
>TRBJ1-2|TRBD1|TRBV13|-
CASSLLGTGSYGYTF
TGTGCCAGCAGCTTACTAGGGACAGGGTCCTATGGCTACACCTTC
>TRBJ2-2|TRBD2|TRBV3-1/TRBV3-2|-
CASSQDGRSGGRSTGELFF
TGTGCCAGCAGCCAAGATGGGCGGAGCGGGGGGAGGAGCACCGGGGAGCTGTTTTTT
>TRBJ1-4|TRBD1|TRBV25-1|-
CASSELGGQESEKLFF
TGTGCCAGCAGTGAATTGGGGGGACAGGAAAGTGAAAAACTGTTTTTT
>TRBJ1-1|-|TRBV4-3|-
CASSQDRTQNTEAFF
TGCGCCAGCAGCCAAGATAGGACACAAAACACTGAAGCTTTCTTT
>TRBJ2-6|-|TRBV19|-
CASSGFYSGANVLTF
TGTGCCAGTAGTGGTTTCTACTCTGGGGCCAACGTCCTGACTTTC
>TRBJ2-1|TRBD1|TRBV29-1|-
CSVAQGAVNEQFF
TGCAGCGTTGCACAGGGGGCGGTGAATGAGCAGTTCTTC
>TRBJ2-2|-|TRBV6-6|-
CASSYSTGQPTGELFF
TGTGCCAGCAGTTACTCGACAGGACAGCCCACCGGGGAGCTGTTTTTT
>TRBJ1-1|-|TRBV6-2/TRBV6-3|-
CASSYTQNRRDTEAFF
TGTGCCAGCAGTTACACCCAGAACCGGAGGGACACTGAAGCTTTCTTT
>TRBJ1-2|-|TRBV6-5|-
CAGRVDRLYGYTF
TGTGCCGGCAGGGTGGACAGACTCTATGGCTACACCTTC
>TRBJ1-5|TRBD1|TRBV6-2/TRBV6-3|-
CASSYSKGDRDPYSNQPQHF
TGTGCCAGCAGTTACTCGAAAGGTGACAGGGATCCCTATAGCAATCAGCCCCAGCATTTT
>TRBJ2-5|-|TRBV2|-
CASAQGPQRGETQYF
TGTGCCAGCGCACAGGGTCCCCAGCGCGGGGAGACCCAGTACTTC
>TRBJ2-1|-|TRBV7-2|-
CASSLGLNNEQFF
TGTGCCAGCAGCTTAGGACTAAACAATGAGCAGTTCTTC
>TRBJ2-7|-|TRBV11-2|-
CASSTLRVAVHEQYF
TGTGCCAGCAGCACCCTCCGGGTCGCAGTCCACGAGCAGTACTTC
>TRBJ2-7|TRBD2|TRBV11-1|-
CASSLVGEGTYEQYF
TGTGCCAGCAGCTTAGTAGGGGAGGGGACCTACGAGCAGTACTTC
>TRBJ2-2|-|TRBV6-5|-
CASRPDRRSGELFF
TGTGCCAGCAGACCCGACAGGAGAAGCGGGGAGCTGTTTTTT
>TRBJ2-2|TRBD1|TRBV2|once
CASRETGTATGELFF
TGTGCCAGCAGGGAAACCGGGACAGCCACCGGGGAGCTGTTTTTT
>TRBJ1-5|-|TRBV10-2|-
CASNPTWTDASNQPQHF
TGCGCCAGTAACCCAACTTGGACAGACGCTAGCAATCAGCCCCAGCATTTT
>TRBJ1-2|-|TRBV10-3|-
CAIAQVDIAYGYTF
TGTGCCATCGCACAGGTGGACATAGCCTATGGCTACACCTTC
>TRBJ2-7|-|TRBV5-6|-
CASSFWGPYEQYF
TGTGCCAGCAGCTTCTGGGGGCCCTACGAGCAGTACTTC
>TRBJ2-3|TRBD1|TRBV19|-
CASSIQGAGTDTQYF
TGTGCCAGTAGTATTCAGGGGGCAGGGACAGATACGCAGTATTTT
>TRBJ2-3|TRBD1|TRBV28|once
CASSLGDREADTQYF
TGTGCCAGCAGTTTGGGGGACAGGGAGGCCGATACGCAGTATTTT
>TRBJ1-2|-|TRBV6-5|-
CATTPRGTSGGYTF
TGTGCCACAACCCCGCGGGGGACTTCGGGGGGCTACACCTTC
>TRBJ2-1|-|TRBV12-3/TRBV12-4|-
CASSTKTGSKFF
TGTGCCAGCAGCACGAAGACAGGTTCGAAGTTCTTC
>TRBJ1-2|TRBD1|TRBV6-5|-
CASNRGQANYGYTF
TGTGCCAGCAACCGAGGACAGGCTAACTATGGCTACACCTTC
>TRBJ2-2|TRBD1|TRBV7-7|-
CASSPGGTGELFF
TGTGCTAGCAGCCCAGGGGGCACCGGGGAGCTGTTTTTT
>TRBJ2-3|-|TRBV12-2|once
CASRARVADTQYF
TGTGCAAGTCGCGCAAGAGTTGCGGATACGCAGTATTTT
>TRBJ1-5|TRBD1|TRBV24-1|-
CATSDSSRGLYSNQPQHF
TGTGCCACCAGTGACTCTTCCAGGGGGCTTTATAGCAATCAGCCCCAGCATTTT
>TRBJ2-5|-|TRBV5-8|-
CASSSAGVGQETQYF
TGTGCCAGCAGCTCTGCAGGGGTCGGGCAAGAGACCCAGTACTTC
>TRBJ2-1|-|TRBV7-6|-
CASSFSGSSYNEQFF
TGTGCCAGCAGCTTCTCGGGGAGCTCCTACAATGAGCAGTTCTTC
>TRBJ1-5|-|TRBV11-2|-
CASSRGGTQHF
TGTGCCAGCTCCCGGGGAGGGACCCAGCATTTT
>TRBJ1-2|-|TRBV4-3|-
CASSQDGQVVAF
TGCGCCAGCAGCCAAGATGGGCAGGTGGTGGCCTTC
>TRBJ1-5|-|TRBV12-3/TRBV12-4|-
CASSHSRNQPQHF
TGTGCCAGCAGCCACTCCCGTAATCAGCCCCAGCATTTT
>TRBJ1-3|-|TRBV12-5|-
CASGFGENTIYF
TGTGCTAGTGGTTTCGGGGAAAACACCATATATTTT